The clone carrying this T cell receptor beta chain has just one count. This sample stems from a study of T cell changes during pregnancy in multiple sclerosis. Generated by immunoSEQ multiplex PCR, the TCRdb table keeps only in-frame clones and is missing some. The sample consists of about 120,000 clones, approximately 95% of them appearing once. The source material was peripheral blood, sampled before pregnancy. This sequence was found in a female donor with multiple sclerosis, enrolled in a pregnancy study.

The DNA of the CDR3 is TGTGCCAGCAGCCAAGGTGGACTAGCGGGGCCCCGCTCCTACGAGCAGTACTTC. As protein: CASSQGGLAGPRSYEQYF. The chain recombines TRBV14 with TRBJ2-7; 12 bases align to TRBD2. Germline-derived CDR1 and CDR2 are SGHDN and FVKESK. V lost 1 base and J lost 0; bases outside the gene matches: 7. The CDR3 length is 18 residues.